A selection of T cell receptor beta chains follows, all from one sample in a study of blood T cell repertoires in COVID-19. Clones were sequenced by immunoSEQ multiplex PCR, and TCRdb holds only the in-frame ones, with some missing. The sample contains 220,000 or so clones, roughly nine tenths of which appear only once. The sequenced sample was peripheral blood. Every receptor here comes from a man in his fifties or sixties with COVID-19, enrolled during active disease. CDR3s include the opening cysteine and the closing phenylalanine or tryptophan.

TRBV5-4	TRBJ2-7	CASSLDPSDRGRSYEQYF
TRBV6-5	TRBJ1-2	CASVSRVDYGYTF
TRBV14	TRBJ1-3	CASSEQGNTIYF
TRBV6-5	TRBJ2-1	CASSFSGRAHNEQFF
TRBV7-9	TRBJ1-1	CASTWTANTEAFF
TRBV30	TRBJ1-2	CAWSVQAGVGYGYTF
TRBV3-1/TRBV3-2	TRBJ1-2	CASSFWESASGYTF
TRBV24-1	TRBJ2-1	CATSDLAGVAYNEQFF
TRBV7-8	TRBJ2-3	CASRPTSGGTDTQYF
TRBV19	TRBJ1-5	CASSTRGYQPQHF
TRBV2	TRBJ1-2	CASSLDTLNYGYTF
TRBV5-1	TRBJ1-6	CASSQGLSYNSPLHF
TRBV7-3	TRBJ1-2	CASSPGTGAGYTF
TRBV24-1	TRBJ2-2	CATSDSGQLNTGELFF
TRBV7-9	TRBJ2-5	CASSLRGGVETQYF
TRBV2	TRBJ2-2	CASSEGGGELFF
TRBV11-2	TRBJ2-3	CASSLGQGINTDTQYF
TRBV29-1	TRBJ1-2	CSVSRRLGYGYTF
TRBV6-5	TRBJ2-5	CASSYGAVGQETQYF
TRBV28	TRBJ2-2	CASSLERALNTGELFF
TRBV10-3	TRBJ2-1	CAIRDQLAWTEFF
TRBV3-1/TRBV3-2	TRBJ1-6	CASSQDAVYNSPLHF
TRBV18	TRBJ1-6	CASSPSSYNSPLHF
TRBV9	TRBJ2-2	CASSVELAVTPGELFF
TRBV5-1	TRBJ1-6	CASSWTGYNSPLHF
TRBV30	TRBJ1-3	CAWMSRAGNTIYF
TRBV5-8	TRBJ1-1	CASSTARNTEAFF
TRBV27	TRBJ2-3	CASSLARSDTQYF
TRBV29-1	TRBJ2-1	CSVALGTSGSHEQFF
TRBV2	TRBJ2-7	CATASGRATYEQYF
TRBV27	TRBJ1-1	CASSLTGKPPEAFF
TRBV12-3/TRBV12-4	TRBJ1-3	CASFGQTGNTIYF
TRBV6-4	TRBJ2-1	CASSPARYSGRTNEQFF
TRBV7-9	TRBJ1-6	CASSSDRGRAGSPLHF
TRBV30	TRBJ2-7	CAWKKLGASYEQYF
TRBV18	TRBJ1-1	CASSRGRTEAFF
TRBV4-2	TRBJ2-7	CASSQATSGSGYEQYF
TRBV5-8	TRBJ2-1	CASSLRGRRGEQFF
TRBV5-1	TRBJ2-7	CASSLSVEQYF
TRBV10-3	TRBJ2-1	CAISESTAYNEQFF
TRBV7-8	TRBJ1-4	CASSLAGRDLMFDEKLFF
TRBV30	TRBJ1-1	CAWSVSQNTEAFF
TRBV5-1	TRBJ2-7	CASSDGQAYEQYF
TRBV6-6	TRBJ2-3	CASSPPDGRESDTQYF
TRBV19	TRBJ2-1	CASSILSSTFYNEQFF
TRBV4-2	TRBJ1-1	CASSQQTENTEAFF
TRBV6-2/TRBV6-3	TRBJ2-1	CASTPGLARNEQFF
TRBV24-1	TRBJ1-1	CATSDRDRVNTEAFF
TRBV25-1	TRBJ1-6	CASSEWTGQGTSPLHF